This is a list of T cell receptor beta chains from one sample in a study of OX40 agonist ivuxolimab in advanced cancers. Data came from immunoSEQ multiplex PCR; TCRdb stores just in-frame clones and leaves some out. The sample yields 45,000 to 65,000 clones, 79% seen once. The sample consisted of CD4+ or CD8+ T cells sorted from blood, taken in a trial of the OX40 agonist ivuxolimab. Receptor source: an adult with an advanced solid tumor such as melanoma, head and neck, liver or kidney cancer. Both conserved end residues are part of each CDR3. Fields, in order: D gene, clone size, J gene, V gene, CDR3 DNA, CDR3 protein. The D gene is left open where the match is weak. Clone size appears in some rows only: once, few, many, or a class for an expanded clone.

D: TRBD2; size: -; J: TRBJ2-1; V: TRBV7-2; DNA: TGTGCCAGCAGCCCCGGGGGGGGAAACTACAATGAGCAGTTCTTC; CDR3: CASSPGGGNYNEQFF
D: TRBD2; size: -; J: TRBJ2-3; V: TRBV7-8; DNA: TGTGCCAGCAGCTCCCTAGCGGGGGAGAGGACAGATACGCAGTATTTT; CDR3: CASSSLAGERTDTQYF
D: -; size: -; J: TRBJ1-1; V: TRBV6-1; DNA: TGTGCCAGCAGTGGACTCAAGATTCCGAGGGACACTGAAGCTTTCTTT; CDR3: CASSGLKIPRDTEAFF
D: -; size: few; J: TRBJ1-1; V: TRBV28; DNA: TGTGCCAGCAGTTCCCCAGGTGTAAGCCTGAACACTGAAGCTTTCTTT; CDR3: CASSSPGVSLNTEAFF
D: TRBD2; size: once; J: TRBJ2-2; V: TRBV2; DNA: TGTGCCAGCAGTGGACTAGCGGGGGCGCACACCGGGGAGCTGTTTTTT; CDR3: CASSGLAGAHTGELFF
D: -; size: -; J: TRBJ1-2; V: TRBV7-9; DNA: TGTGCCAGCAGCTTACGATCCGACTATGGCTACACCTTC; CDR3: CASSLRSDYGYTF
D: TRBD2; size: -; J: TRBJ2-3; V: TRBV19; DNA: TGTGCCAGTAGTCCCCGGGAGGGGACCGATACGCAGTATTTT; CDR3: CASSPREGTDTQYF
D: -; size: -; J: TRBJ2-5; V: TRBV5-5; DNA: TGTGCCAGCAGCTCGCAACCCGGGACTCAAGAGACCCAGTACTTC; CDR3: CASSSQPGTQETQYF
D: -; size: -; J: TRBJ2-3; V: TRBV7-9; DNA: TGTGCCAGCAGCTTAGGCACAGCCACAGATACGCAGTATTTT; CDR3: CASSLGTATDTQYF
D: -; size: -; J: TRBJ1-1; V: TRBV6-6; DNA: TGTGCCAGCGAACCTGGAGGGGGCACTGAAGCTTTCTTT; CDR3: CASEPGGGTEAFF
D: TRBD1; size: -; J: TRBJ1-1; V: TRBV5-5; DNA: TGTGCCAGCAGCTTGACAGGGGGAGGTATGAACACTGAAGCTTTCTTT; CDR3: CASSLTGGGMNTEAFF
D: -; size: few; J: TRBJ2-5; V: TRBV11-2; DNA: TGTGCCGGTTCGATCGGAGAGACCCAGTACTTC; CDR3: CAGSIGETQYF
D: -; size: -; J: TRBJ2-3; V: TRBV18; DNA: TGTGCCAGCTCACCACAAAGGGGCCTCACAGATACGCAGTATTTT; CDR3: CASSPQRGLTDTQYF
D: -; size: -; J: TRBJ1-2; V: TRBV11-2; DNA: TGTGCCAGCAGCAAAGGGGCGGGTAACTATGGCTACACCTTC; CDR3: CASSKGAGNYGYTF
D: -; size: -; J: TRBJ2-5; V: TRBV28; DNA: TGTGCCAGCAGTAATCTCGGAGAGACCCAGTACTTC; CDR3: CASSNLGETQYF
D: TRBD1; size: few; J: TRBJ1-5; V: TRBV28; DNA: TGTGCCAGCAGTATACGGGACAGGGGACAGCCCCAGCATTTT; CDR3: CASSIRDRGQPQHF
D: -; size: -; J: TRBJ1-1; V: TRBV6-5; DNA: TGTGCCAGCAGCGGGAGGACGAACACTGAAGCTTTCTTT; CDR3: CASSGRTNTEAFF
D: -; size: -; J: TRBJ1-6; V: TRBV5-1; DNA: TGCGCCAGCAGCTTGACGGTGTCGGGGGAGGATTCACCCCTCCACTTT; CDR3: CASSLTVSGEDSPLHF
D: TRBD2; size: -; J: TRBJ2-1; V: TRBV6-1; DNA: TGTGCCAGCTTTATAGCGGGCACCTACAATGAGCAGTTCTTC; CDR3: CASFIAGTYNEQFF
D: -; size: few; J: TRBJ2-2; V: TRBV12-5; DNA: TGTGCTAGTGGTCCTACCCCGACAGTGAACACCGGGGAGCTGTTTTTT; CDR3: CASGPTPTVNTGELFF
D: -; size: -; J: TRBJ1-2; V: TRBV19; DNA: TGTGCCAGTAGTACCACAGGGTCGGGCGGCTACACCTTC; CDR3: CASSTTGSGGYTF
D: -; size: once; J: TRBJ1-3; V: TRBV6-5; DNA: TGTGCCAGCAGTTACGAGACAGGACTCTCTGGAAACACCATATATTTT; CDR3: CASSYETGLSGNTIYF